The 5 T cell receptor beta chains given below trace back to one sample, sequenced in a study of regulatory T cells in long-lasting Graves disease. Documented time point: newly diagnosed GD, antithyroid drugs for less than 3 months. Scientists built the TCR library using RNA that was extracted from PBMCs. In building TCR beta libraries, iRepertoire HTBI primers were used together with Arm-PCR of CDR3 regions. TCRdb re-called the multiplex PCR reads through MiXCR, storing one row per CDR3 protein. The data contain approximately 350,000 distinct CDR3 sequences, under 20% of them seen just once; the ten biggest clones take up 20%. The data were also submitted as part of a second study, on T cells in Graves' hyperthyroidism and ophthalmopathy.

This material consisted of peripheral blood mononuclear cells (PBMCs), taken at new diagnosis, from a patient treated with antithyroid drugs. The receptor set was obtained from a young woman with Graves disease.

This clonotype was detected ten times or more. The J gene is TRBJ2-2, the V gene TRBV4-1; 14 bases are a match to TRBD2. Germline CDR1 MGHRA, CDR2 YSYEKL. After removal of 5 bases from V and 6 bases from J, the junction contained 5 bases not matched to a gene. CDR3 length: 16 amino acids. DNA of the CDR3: TGCGCCAGCAGCTCGACTAGCGGGGGGGCCGCCGGGGAGCTGTTTTTT. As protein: CASSSTSGGAAGELFF.

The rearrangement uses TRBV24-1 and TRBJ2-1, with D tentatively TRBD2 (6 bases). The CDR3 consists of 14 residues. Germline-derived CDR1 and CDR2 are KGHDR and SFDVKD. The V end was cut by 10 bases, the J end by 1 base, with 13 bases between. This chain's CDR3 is CATRGGGSYNEQFF. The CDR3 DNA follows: TGTGCCACTCGCGGTGGGGGGTCCTACAATGAGCAGTTCTTC.

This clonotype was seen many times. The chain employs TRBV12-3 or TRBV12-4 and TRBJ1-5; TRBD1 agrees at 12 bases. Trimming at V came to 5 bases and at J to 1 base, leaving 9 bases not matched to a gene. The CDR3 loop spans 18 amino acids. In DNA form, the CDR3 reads TGTGCCAGCAGTGTCCGGGACAGGGGGCTTGTAAGCAATCAGCCCCAGCATTTT. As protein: CASSVRDRGLVSNQPQHF.

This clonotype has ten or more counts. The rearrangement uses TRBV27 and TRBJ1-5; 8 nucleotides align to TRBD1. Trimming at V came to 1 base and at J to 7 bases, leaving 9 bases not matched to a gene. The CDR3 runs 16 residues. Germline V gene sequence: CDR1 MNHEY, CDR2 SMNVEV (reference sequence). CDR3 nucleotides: TGTGCCAGCAGTTTATTCGGACAGGGAGACATCCAGCCCCAGCATTTT. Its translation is CASSLFGQGDIQPQHF.

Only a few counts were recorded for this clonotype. In DNA form, the CDR3 reads TGTGCCACCAGCGACCCGGGCGGGGGGGATTACAATGAGCAGTTCTTC. Translation gives CATSDPGGGDYNEQFF. The chain is built from TRBV15 and TRBJ2-1; TRBD2 agrees at 9 bases. The trim removed 5 bases at V and 4 bases at J, leaving 9 bases unmatched. Germline values: CDR1 LNHNV, CDR2 YYDKDF (reference sequence). The CDR3 covers 16 residues.